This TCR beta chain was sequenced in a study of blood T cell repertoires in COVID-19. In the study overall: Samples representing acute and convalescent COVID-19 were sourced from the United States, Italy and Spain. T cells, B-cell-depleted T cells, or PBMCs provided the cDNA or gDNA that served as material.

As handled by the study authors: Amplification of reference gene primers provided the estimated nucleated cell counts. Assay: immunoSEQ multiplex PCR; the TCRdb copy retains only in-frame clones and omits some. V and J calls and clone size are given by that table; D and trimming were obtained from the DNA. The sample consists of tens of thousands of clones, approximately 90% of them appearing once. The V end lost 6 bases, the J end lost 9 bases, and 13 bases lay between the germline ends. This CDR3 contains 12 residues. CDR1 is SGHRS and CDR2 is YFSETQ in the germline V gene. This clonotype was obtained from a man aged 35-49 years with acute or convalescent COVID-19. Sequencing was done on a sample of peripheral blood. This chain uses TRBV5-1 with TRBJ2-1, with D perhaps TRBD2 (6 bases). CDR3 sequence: CASIGSSSEQFF. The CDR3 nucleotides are TGCGCCAGCATCGGGAGTAGCTCTGAGCAGTTCTTC.